Listed below are T cell receptor beta chains from one sample, sequenced in a study of tumor-infiltrating lymphocytes in primary liver carcinoma. Each CDR3 protein is one row after TCRdb ran MiXCR on the multiplex PCR reads. Of 330,000 or so distinct CDR3 sequences listed, less than 70% are singletons. Sequencing was performed on peripheral blood. The origin of the receptors is a man aged 35-49 years with primary liver carcinoma and hepatitis B virus infection. CDR3s leave out the opening cysteine and the closing phenylalanine or tryptophan. Each record gives: CDR3 protein, J gene, V gene.

CDR3 protein: ASSFIETASSYEKY
J gene: TRBJ2-7
V gene: TRBV11-1

CDR3 protein: AGSYMACYNEQF
J gene: TRBJ2-1
V gene: TRBV6-2/TRBV6-3

CDR3 protein: ASSLSGEWGEAF
J gene: TRBJ1-1
V gene: TRBV4-1

CDR3 protein: AGSSFSRETRETRY
J gene: TRBJ2-5
V gene: TRBV11-2

CDR3 protein: ASSYVAEEHY
J gene: TRBJ2-7
V gene: TRBV11-3

CDR3 protein: ASSFGDHNNEQF
J gene: TRBJ2-1
V gene: TRBV5-1

CDR3 protein: ATLMRETGSGGNTIY
J gene: TRBJ1-3
V gene: TRBV10-3

CDR3 protein: ASSSGLAGGYEQY
J gene: TRBJ2-7
V gene: TRBV10-2

CDR3 protein: ASNLAGIDTEAF
J gene: TRBJ1-1
V gene: TRBV11-2

CDR3 protein: ASSLRQGLRGQY
J gene: TRBJ2-7
V gene: TRBV28

CDR3 protein: VSSWAGIPYEQY
J gene: TRBJ2-7
V gene: TRBV28

CDR3 protein: ASSPGTSNTGELF
J gene: TRBJ2-2
V gene: TRBV11-2

CDR3 protein: ASSYFSFGTSGRAAHATGELF
J gene: TRBJ2-2
V gene: TRBV6-2/TRBV6-3

CDR3 protein: ASSNPANEQF
J gene: TRBJ2-1
V gene: TRBV12-3/TRBV12-4

CDR3 protein: AISLRQGAREQF
J gene: TRBJ2-1
V gene: TRBV10-3

CDR3 protein: ATSDLHSGAGAVSYNEQF
J gene: TRBJ2-1
V gene: TRBV24-1

CDR3 protein: SVDKWSDTQY
J gene: TRBJ2-3
V gene: TRBV29-1

CDR3 protein: ASSQVAGVENEQF
J gene: TRBJ2-1
V gene: TRBV4-1

CDR3 protein: ASSPMGGLQGSAYEQY
J gene: TRBJ2-7
V gene: TRBV12-3/TRBV12-4

CDR3 protein: ASRPQAGGTDTQY
J gene: TRBJ2-3
V gene: TRBV11-2

CDR3 protein: ASSPRHSGANVLT
J gene: TRBJ2-6
V gene: TRBV18

CDR3 protein: ASSQEAGSHEQY
J gene: TRBJ2-7
V gene: TRBV14

CDR3 protein: ASSRSGTGVFEQY
J gene: TRBJ2-7
V gene: TRBV6-5

CDR3 protein: ARSPRHGDVETQY
J gene: TRBJ2-5
V gene: TRBV6-5

CDR3 protein: SVEPTQGLGVYI
J gene: TRBJ1-2
V gene: TRBV29-1

CDR3 protein: ASSEVVISNEQF
J gene: TRBJ2-1
V gene: TRBV6-1

CDR3 protein: ASGGGSTQSNEQL
J gene: TRBJ2-1
V gene: TRBV12-3/TRBV12-4

CDR3 protein: ASSLAGGQQY
J gene: TRBJ2-7
V gene: TRBV12-3/TRBV12-4

CDR3 protein: ASSQDPLAGGNNEQF
J gene: TRBJ2-1
V gene: TRBV4-3

CDR3 protein: AISSRRLAGTDTQY
J gene: TRBJ2-3
V gene: TRBV11-2

CDR3 protein: ALYRESEQY
J gene: TRBJ2-7
V gene: TRBV30

CDR3 protein: ASSLVSGTGTEQY
J gene: TRBJ2-7
V gene: TRBV11-2

CDR3 protein: ASSPLSQGTAGSAGEPF
J gene: TRBJ2-2
V gene: TRBV11-1

CDR3 protein: ASRTSGRWGTDTQY
J gene: TRBJ2-3
V gene: TRBV6-2/TRBV6-3

CDR3 protein: TSSYIPGSNSPLH
J gene: TRBJ1-6
V gene: TRBV6-5